This entry describes one T cell receptor beta chain. Assay: immunoSEQ multiplex PCR; the TCRdb copy retains only in-frame clones and omits some. The sample lists hundreds of thousands of clones, roughly 87% occurring once. The data stem from a study of Ad26.COV2.S vaccination and SARS-CoV-2 variants. Trimming at V came to 0 bases and at J to 5 bases, leaving 4 bases not matched to a gene. The CDR3 runs to 15 residues. CDR1 is KGHSH, CDR2 LQKENI, per germline. Sample treatment: some 20 received Ad26.COV2.S at low or high dose, single or two shots; 5 received placebo; per-sample allocation not given. Day 63 after the first vaccine or placebo injection was the time point for sampling.

This sequence was found in a person aged 18-65 years who received the Ad26.COV2.S COVID-19 vaccine or a placebo. This chain uses TRBV18 with TRBJ1-5, with 7 nucleotides matching TRBD1. The sample was peripheral blood, taken in a trial of Ad26.COV2.S vaccine versus placebo. The CDR3 sequence: CASSPPNTGDQPQHF. For the CDR3, the DNA is TGTGCCAGCTCACCACCAAATACAGGGGATCAGCCCCAGCATTTT. The full variable domain, with the rest looked up from reference TRBV18 and TRBJ1-5, is NAGVMQNPRHLVRRRGQEARLRCSPMKGHSHVYWYRQLPEEGLKFMVYLQKENIIDESGMPKERFSAEFPKEGPSILRIQQVVRGDSAAYFCASSPPNTGDQPQHFGDGTRLSIL.